This T cell receptor beta chain was obtained from a study of vaccination and CD4 T cells after COVID-19. Study-wide points: Spike mono-reactivity was the property of 304 of 307 vaccine-specific clones in convalescent patients.

V dropped 3 bases and J dropped 6 bases, with 14 bases sitting between them. This CDR3 has 13 residues. The germline V gene has CDR1 DFQATT and CDR2 SNEGSKA (reference sequence). Treatment denoted: roughly 10-day PBMC culture with coronavirus spike peptide pools or control peptides (ViraFEST assay). Each of days 3 and 7 saw half the medium replaced by fresh IL-2 medium. This clonotype was seen once. Its antigen is still unknown. The Oncomine TCR Beta short-read assay was what sequenced the DNA obtained from cultured CD4+ T cells. MiXCR was run by TCRdb on the PCR reads, yielding one entry per CDR3 protein. The profile shows roughly 13,000 distinct CDR3 sequences, around half of them singletons.

Sequencing used CD4+ T cells from blood, cultured in vitro. This receptor was taken from a human donor who had recovered from COVID-19. The V call is TRBV20-1, the J call TRBJ1-2; tentatively, D is TRBD1 (6 bases). The CDR3 spells CSASRGLGDGYTF. The CDR3 DNA is TGCAGTGCTAGCAGGGGTCTAGGGGATGGCTACACCTTC.